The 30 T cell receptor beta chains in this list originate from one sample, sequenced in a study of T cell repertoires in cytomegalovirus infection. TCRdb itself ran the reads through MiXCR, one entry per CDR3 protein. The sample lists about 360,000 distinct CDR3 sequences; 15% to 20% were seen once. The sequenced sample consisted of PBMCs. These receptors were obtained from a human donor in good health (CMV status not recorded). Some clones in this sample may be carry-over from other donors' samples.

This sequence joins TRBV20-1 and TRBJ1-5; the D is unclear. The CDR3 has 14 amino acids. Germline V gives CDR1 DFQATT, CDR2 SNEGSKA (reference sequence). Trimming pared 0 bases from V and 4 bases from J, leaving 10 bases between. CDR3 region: CSARDSGGNQPQHF. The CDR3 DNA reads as TGCAGTGCTAGAGACTCCGGAGGTAATCAGCCCCAGCATTTT.

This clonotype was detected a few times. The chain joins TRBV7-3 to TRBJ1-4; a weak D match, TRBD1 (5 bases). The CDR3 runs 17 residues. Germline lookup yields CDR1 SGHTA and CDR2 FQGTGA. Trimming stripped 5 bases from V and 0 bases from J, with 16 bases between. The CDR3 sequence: CASSAERGTTTNEKLFF. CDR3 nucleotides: TGTGCCAGCAGCGCCGAAAGGGGTACTACAACTAATGAAAAACTGTTTTTT.

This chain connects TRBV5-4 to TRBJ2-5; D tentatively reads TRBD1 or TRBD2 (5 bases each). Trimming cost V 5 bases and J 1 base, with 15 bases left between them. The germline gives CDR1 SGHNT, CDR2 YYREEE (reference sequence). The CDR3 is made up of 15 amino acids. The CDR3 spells CASSSLGVGQETQYF. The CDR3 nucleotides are TGTGCCAGCAGTTCCCTGGGGGTCGGCCAAGAGACCCAGTACTTC.

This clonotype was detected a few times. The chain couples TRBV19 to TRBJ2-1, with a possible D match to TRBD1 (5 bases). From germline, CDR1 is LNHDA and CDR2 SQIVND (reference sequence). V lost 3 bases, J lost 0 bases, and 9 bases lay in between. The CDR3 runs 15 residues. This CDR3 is CASSIWGPSYNEQFF. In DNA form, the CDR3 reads TGTGCCAGTAGTATTTGGGGCCCCTCCTACAATGAGCAGTTCTTC.

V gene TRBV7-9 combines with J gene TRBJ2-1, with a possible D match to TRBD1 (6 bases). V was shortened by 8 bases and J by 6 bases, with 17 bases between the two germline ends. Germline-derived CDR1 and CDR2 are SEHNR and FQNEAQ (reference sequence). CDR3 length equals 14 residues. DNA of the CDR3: TGTGCCAGCGCAACAGGGTCTTCATTCAATGAGCAGTTCTTC. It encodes CASATGSSFNEQFF.

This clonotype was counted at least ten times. CDR3 sequence: CASSLDGDRQETQYF. The CDR3 nucleotides are TGTGCCAGCAGCTTAGATGGGGATCGACAAGAGACCCAGTACTTC. The chain recombines TRBV7-2 with TRBJ2-5; D is unresolved. Looked up from germline, CDR1 is SGHTA and CDR2 is FQGNSA. V lost 1 base, J lost 2 bases, and 11 bases lay in between. This CDR3 contains 15 residues.

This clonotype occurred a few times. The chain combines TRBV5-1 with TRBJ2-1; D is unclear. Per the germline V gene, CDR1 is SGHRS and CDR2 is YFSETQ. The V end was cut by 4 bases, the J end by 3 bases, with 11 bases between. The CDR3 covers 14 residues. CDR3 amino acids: CASSPTTDYNEQFF. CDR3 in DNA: TGCGCCAGCAGCCCGACCACAGACTACAATGAGCAGTTCTTC.

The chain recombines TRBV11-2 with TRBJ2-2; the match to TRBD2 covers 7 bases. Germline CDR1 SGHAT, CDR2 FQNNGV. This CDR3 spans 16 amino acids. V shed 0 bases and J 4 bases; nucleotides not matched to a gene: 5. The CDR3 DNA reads TGTGCCAGCAGCTTAGAAGCGGGATGGAGCACCGGGGAGCTGTTTTTT. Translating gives CASSLEAGWSTGELFF.

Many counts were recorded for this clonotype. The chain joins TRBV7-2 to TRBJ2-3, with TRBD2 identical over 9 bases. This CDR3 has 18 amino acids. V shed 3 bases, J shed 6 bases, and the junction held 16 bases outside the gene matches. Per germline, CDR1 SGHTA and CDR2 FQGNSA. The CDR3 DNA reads TGTGCCAGCAGCTTCACGTATAAAGCGGGGGGACGAATGGATACGCAGTATTTT. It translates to CASSFTYKAGGRMDTQYF.

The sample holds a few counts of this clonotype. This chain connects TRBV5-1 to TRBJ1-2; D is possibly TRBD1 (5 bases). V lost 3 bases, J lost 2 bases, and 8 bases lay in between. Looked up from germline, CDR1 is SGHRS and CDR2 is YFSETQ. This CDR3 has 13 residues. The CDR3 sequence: CASSSTVNYGYTF. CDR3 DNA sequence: TGCGCCAGCAGCTCGACAGTGAACTATGGCTACACCTTC.

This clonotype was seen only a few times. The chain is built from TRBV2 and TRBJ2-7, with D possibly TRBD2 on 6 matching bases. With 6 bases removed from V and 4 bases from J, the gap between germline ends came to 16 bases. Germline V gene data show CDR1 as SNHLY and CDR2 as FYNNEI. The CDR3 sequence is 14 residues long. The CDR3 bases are TGTGCCAGCAGAGCCGGACTAATCGGGTACGAGCAGTACTTC. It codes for CASRAGLIGYEQYF.

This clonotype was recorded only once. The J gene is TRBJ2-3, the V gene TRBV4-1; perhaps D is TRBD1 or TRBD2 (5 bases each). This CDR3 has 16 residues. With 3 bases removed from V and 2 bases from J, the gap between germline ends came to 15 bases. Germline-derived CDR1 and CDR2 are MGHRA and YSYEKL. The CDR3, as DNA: TGCGCCAGCAGCCAGAGGGGAAGGCCCGACACAGATACGCAGTATTTT. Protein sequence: CASSQRGRPDTDTQYF.

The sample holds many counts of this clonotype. Written as DNA, the CDR3 is TGTGCCAGCCTCCCGGGAGGACTAAGTGAGCAGTTCTTC. It is translated as CASLPGGLSEQFF. The gene calls are TRBV6-2 or TRBV6-3 and TRBJ2-1; the match to TRBD2 covers 7 bases. J gave up 9 bases and V 8 bases, and 10 bases lay outside the gene matches. The germline V gene encodes CDR1 MNHEY and CDR2 SVGEGT. The CDR3 is made up of 13 amino acids.

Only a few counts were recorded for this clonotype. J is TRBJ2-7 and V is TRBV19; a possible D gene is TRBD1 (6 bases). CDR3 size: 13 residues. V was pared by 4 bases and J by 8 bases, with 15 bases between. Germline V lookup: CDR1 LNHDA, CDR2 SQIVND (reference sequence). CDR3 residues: CASSSGQFDKQYF. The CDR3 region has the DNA TGTGCCAGTAGTAGTGGACAGTTCGACAAGCAGTACTTC.

This CDR3 is CASALPGPRSAGQPQHF. The CDR3 DNA reads TGTGCCAGCGCTCTACCCGGGCCCCGATCGGCGGGTCAGCCCCAGCATTTT. This chain joins TRBV28 and TRBJ1-5; D unclear. This CDR3 has 17 amino acids. Looked up from germline, CDR1 is MDHEN and CDR2 is SYDVKM. V shed 8 bases and J shed 6 bases, with 26 bases lying between them.

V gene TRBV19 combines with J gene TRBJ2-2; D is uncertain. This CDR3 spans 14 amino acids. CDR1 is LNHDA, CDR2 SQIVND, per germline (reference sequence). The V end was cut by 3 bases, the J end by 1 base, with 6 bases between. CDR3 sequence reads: CASSIWGNTGELFF. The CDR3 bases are TGTGCCAGTAGTATCTGGGGGAACACCGGGGAGCTGTTTTTT.

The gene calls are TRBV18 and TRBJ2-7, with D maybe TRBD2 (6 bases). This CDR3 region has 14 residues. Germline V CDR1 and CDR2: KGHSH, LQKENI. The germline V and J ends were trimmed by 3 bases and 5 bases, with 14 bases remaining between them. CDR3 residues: CASSPWGVVNEQYF. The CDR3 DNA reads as TGTGCCAGCTCACCCTGGGGGGTTGTTAACGAGCAGTACTTC.

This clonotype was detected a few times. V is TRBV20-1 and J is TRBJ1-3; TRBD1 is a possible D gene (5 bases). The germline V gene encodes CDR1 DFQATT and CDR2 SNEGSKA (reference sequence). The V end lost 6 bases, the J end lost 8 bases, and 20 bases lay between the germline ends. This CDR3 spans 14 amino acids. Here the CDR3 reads CSAAKSGPGDTIYF. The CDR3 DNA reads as TGCAGTGCCGCAAAGTCGGGGCCTGGTGACACCATATATTTT.

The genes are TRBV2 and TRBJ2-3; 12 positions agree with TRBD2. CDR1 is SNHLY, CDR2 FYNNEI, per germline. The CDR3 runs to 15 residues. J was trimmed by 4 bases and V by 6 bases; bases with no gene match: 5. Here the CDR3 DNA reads TGTGCCAGCAGGCTACTAGCGGGAGGATCAGATACGCAGTATTTT. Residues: CASRLLAGGSDTQYF. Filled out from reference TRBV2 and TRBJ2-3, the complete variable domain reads EPEVTQTPSHQVTQMGQEVILRCVPISNHLYFYWYRQILGQKVEFLVSFYNNEISEKSEIFDDQFSVERPDGSNFTLKIRSTKLEDSAMYFCASRLLAGGSDTQYFGPGTRLTVL.

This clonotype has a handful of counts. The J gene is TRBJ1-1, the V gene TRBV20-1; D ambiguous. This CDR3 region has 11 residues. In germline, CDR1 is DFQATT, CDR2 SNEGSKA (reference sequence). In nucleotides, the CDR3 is TGCAGCTTATACGCGGACACTGAAGCTTTCTTT. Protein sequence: CSLYADTEAFF.

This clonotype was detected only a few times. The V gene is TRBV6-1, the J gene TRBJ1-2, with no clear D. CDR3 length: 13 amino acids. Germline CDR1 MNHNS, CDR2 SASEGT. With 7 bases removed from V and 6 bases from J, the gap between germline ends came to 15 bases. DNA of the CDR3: TGTGCCAGCACCCGTGGGGAGGGAAATGGCTACACCTTC. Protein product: CASTRGEGNGYTF.

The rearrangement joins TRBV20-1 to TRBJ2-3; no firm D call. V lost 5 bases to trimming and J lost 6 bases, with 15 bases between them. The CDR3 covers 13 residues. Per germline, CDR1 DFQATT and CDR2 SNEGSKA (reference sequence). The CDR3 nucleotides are TGCAGTGCTCCCGACCCCCGGTCGGATACGCAGTATTTT. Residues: CSAPDPRSDTQYF.

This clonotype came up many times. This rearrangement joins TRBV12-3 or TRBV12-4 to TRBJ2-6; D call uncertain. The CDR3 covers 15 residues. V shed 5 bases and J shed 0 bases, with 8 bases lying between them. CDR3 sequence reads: CASSLWDSGANVLTF. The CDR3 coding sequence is TGTGCCAGCAGTCTCTGGGACTCTGGGGCCAACGTCCTGACTTTC.

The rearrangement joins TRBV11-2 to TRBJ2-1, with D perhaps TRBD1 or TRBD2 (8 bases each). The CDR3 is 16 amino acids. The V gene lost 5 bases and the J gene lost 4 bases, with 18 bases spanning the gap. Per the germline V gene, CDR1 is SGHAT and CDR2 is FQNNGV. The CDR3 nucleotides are TGTGCCAGCAGCCTCCGGACAGGGACTAGTTACAATGAGCAGTTCTTC. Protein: CASSLRTGTSYNEQFF.

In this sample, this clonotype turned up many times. In DNA, the CDR3 is TGTGCCAGCAGCCGACAAGGGACTAGTAACACAGATACGCAGTATTTT. It translates to CASSRQGTSNTDTQYF. The chain employs TRBV7-2 and TRBJ2-3, with 8 positions matching TRBD2. Germline V gene sequence: CDR1 SGHTA, CDR2 FQGNSA. After removal of 5 bases from V and 2 bases from J, the junction contained 9 bases not matched to a gene. This CDR3 contains 16 residues.

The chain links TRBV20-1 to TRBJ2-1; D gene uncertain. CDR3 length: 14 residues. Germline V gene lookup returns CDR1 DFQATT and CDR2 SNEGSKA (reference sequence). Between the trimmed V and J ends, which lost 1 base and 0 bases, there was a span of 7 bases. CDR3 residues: CSARVDVSYNEQFF. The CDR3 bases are TGCAGTGCTAGAGTAGACGTCTCCTACAATGAGCAGTTCTTC.

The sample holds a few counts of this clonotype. CDR3 nucleotides: TGTGCCAGCAGCCCCCAGAGCGCGGGGGCGAGGGAGCAGTTCTTC. Translating it yields CASSPQSAGAREQFF. This chain joins TRBV7-9 and TRBJ2-1; D might be TRBD2 (7 bases). V was pared by 5 bases and J by 10 bases, with 21 bases between. The germline V gene encodes CDR1 SEHNR and CDR2 FQNEAQ (reference sequence). The CDR3 is 15 residues long. The full variable domain, its missing parts supplied by reference TRBV7-9 and TRBJ2-1, is DTGVSQNPRHKITKRGQNVTFRCDPISEHNRLYWYRQTLGQGPEFLTYFQNEAQLEKSRLLSDRFSAERPKGSFSTLEIQRTEQGDSAMYLCASSPQSAGAREQFFGPGTRLTVL.

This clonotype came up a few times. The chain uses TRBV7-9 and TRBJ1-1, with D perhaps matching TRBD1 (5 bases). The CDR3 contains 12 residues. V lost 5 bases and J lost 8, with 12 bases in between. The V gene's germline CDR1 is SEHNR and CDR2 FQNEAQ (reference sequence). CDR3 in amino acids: CASSSQGEEAFF. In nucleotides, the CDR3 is TGTGCCAGCAGCAGTCAGGGAGAGGAAGCTTTCTTT.

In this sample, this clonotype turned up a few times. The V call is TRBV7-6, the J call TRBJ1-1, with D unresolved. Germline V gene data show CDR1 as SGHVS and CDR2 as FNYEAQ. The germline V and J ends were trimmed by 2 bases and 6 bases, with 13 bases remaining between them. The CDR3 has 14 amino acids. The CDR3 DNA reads TGTGCCAGCAGCTTACCAGGTGCGCATGCTGAAGCTTTCTTT. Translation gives CASSLPGAHAEAFF.

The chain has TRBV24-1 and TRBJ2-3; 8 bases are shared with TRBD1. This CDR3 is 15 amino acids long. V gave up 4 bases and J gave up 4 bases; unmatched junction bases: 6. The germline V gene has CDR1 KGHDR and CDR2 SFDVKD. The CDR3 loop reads CATSDPGQGADTQYF. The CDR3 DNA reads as TGTGCCACCAGTGACCCTGGACAGGGCGCAGATACGCAGTATTTT.